The clone carrying this T cell receptor beta chain has a handful of counts. Trimming took 4 bases from V and 5 from J; bases not matched to a gene: 4. Germline CDR1 is MGHRA and CDR2 is YSYEKL. The CDR3 covers 14 residues. The entry originates in a study of blood T cell repertoires in COVID-19. Looking at the study overall: Both acute and convalescent COVID-19 samples were obtained from the United States, Italy and Spain. Sample material is recorded as cDNA or gDNA derived from T cells, B-cell-depleted T cells, or PBMCs.

Enrollment of patients from Seattle took place during active infection, with longitudinal follow-up. Original handling: Amplification of reference gene primers was used by the study to estimate nucleated cell counts. The assay was immunoSEQ multiplex PCR, and TCRdb's table has in-frame clones only and misses some. That table is the source of V, J and clone size, and D and trimming were worked out from the DNA. Here the sample spans about 150,000 clones, 80% to 90% being singletons. The source of this sequence is a man younger than 30 with COVID-19, enrolled during active disease. Sequences were obtained from peripheral blood. The chain joins TRBV4-1 to TRBJ1-2; TRBD1 agrees at 10 bases. The CDR3 coding sequence is TGCGCCAGCAGCCCGGGACAGGGGAATTATGGCTACACCTTC. It translates to CASSPGQGNYGYTF.